The clone carrying this T cell receptor beta chain occurred a few times. The antigen remains unidentified. The entry originates in a study of T cell repertoires in cytomegalovirus infection. Study-level information: An indication of both CMV infection and matching HLA type came from public TCR beta signatures. Findings of the study overall: It was HLA-C-restricted CMV-specific TCR beta clonotypes that dominated the response ex vivo.

Trimming pared 6 bases from V and 2 bases from J, leaving 10 bases between. This CDR3 is built from 13 residues. Germline V gives CDR1 KGHSH, CDR2 LQKENI. Each CDR3 protein is one row after TCRdb ran MiXCR on the reads. Of fewer than 250,000 distinct CDR3 sequences in the sample, approximately 24% were seen once. Sequenced sample: CD8+ T cells from PBMCs. The sequence was obtained from a human donor in good health (CMV status not recorded). Some clones in this sample may be carry-over from other donors' samples. The chain employs TRBV18 and TRBJ2-5, with a tentative D call TRBD2 (5 bases). CDR3 in DNA: TGTGCCAGCTCCCCCGACTATCAAGAGACCCAGTACTTC. As protein: CASSPDYQETQYF.